This TCR beta chain is from a study of response to subunit inactivated influenza vaccine. Study-wide points: Researchers suggested that each seasonal influenza vaccination recruits few new T cells.

On this clonotype: Its antigen is still unknown.

TCRdb called the RT-PCR reads again in MiXCR, with one record for every CDR3 protein. Among around 480,000 distinct CDR3 sequences listed, about 15% were seen once. CDR3 size: 14 residues. CDR1 is SGHKS, CDR2 YYEKEE, per germline (reference sequence). Trimming removed 5 bases from V and 2 bases from J, with 13 bases in between. The chain combines TRBV5-5 with TRBJ1-2, with a tentative D call TRBD1 (5 bases). The sample here was CD4+ T cells sorted from PBMCs, taken roughly 24 months after vaccination. The TCR sequence derives from a man between 50 and 75 years old who received an inactivated influenza vaccine. The CDR3 nucleotides are TGTGCCAGCAGTTTAGGAGAGGGGAACTATGGCTACACCTTC. Translation gives CASSLGEGNYGYTF.